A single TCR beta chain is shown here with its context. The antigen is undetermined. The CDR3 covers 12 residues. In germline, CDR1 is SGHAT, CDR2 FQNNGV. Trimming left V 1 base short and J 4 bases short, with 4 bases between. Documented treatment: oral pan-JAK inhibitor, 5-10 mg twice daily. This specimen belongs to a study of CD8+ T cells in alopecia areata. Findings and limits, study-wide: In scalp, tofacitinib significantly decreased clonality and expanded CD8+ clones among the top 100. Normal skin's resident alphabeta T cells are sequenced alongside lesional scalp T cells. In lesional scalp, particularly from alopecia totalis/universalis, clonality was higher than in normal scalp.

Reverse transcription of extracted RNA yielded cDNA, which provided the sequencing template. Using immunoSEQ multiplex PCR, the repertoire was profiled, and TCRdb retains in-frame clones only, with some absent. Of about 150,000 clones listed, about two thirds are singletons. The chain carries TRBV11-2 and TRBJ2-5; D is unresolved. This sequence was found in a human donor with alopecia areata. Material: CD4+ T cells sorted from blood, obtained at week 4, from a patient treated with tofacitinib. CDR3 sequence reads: CASSLASETQYF. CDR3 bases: TGTGCCAGCAGCTTAGCCTCAGAGACCCAGTACTTC.